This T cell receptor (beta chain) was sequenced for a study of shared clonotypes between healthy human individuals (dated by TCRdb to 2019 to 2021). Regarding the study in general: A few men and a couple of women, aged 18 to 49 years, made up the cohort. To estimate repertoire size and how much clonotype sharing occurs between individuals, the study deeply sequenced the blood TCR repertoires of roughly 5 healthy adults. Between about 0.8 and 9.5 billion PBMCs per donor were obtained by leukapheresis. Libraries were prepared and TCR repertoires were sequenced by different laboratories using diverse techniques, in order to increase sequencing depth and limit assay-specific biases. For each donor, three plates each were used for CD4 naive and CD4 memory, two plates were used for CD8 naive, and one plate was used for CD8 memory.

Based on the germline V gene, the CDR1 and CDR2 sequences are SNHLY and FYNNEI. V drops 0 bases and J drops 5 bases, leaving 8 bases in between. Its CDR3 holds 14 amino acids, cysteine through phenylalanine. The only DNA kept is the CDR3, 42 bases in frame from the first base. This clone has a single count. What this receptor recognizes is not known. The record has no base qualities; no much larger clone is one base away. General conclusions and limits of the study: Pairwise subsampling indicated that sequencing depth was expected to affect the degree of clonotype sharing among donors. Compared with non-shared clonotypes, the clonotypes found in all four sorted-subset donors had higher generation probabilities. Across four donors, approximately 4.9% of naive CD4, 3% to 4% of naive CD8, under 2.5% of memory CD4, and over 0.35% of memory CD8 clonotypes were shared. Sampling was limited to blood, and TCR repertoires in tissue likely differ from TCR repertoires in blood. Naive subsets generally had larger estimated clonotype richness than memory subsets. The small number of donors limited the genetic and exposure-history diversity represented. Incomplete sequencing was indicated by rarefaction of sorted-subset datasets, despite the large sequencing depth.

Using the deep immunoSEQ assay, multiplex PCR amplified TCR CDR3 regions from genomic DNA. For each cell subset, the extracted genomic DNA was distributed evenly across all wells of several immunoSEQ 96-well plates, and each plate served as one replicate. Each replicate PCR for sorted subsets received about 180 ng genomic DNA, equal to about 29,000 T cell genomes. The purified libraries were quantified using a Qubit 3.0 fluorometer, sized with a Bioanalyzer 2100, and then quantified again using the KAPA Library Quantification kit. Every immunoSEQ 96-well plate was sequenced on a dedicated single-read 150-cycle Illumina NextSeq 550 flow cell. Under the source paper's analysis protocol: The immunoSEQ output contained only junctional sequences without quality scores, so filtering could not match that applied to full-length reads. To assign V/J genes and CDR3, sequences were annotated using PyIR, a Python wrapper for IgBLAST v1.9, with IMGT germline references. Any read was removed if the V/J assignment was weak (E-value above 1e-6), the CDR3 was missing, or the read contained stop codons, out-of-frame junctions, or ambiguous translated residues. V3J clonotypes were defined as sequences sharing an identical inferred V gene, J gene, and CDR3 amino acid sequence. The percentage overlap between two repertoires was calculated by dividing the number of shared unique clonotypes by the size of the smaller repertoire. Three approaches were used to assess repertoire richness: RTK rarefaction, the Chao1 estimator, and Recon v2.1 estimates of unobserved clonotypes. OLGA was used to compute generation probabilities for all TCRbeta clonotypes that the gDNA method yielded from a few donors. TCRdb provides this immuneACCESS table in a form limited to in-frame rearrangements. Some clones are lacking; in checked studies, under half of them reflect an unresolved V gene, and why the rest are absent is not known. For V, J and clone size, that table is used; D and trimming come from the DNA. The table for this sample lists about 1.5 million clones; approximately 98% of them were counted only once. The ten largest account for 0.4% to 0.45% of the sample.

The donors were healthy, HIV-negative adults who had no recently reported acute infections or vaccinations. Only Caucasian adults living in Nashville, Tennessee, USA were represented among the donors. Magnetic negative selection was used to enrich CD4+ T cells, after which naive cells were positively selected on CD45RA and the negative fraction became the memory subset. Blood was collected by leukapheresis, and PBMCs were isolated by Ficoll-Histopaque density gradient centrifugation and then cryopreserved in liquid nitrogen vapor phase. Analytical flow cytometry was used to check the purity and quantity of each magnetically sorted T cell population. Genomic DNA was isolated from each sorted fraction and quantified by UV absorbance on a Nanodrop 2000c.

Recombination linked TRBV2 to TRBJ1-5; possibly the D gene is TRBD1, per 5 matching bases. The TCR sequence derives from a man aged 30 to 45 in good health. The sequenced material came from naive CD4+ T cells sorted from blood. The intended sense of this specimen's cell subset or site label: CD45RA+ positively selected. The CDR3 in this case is CASSEATGYQPQHF. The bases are TGTGCCAGCAGTGAAGCTACAGGCTATCAGCCCCAGCATTTT.